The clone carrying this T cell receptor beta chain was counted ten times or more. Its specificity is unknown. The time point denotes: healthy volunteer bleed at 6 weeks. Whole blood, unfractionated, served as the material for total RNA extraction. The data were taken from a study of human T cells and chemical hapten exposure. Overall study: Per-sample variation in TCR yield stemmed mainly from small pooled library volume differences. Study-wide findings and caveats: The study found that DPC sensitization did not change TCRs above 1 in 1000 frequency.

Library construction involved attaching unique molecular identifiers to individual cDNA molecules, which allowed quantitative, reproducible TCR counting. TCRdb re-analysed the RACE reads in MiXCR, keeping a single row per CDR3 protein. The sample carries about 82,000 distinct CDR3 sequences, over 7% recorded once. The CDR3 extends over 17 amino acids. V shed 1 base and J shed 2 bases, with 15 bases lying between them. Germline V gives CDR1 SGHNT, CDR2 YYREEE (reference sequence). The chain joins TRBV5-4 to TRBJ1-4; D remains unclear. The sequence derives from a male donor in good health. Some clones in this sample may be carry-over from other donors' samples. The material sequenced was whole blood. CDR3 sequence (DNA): TGTGCCAGCAGCTTGATCCAGGCCGGTGGGACTAATGAAAAACTGTTTTTT. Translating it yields CASSLIQAGGTNEKLFF.